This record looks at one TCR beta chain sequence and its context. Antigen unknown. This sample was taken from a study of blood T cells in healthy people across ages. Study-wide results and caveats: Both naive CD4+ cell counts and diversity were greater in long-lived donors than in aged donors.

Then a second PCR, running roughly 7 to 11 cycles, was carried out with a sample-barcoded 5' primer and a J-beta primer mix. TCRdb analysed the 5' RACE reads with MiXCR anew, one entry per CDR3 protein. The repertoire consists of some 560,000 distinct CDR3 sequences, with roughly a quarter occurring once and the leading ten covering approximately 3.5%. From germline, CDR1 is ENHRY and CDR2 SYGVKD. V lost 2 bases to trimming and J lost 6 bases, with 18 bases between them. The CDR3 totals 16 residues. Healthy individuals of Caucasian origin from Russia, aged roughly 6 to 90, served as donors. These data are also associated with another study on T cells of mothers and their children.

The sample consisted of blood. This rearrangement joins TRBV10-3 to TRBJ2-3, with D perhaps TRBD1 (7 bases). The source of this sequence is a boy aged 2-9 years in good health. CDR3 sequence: CAISEPGGGSEDTQYF. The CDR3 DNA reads TGTGCCATCAGTGAGCCAGGGGGAGGTTCCGAGGATACGCAGTATTTT.